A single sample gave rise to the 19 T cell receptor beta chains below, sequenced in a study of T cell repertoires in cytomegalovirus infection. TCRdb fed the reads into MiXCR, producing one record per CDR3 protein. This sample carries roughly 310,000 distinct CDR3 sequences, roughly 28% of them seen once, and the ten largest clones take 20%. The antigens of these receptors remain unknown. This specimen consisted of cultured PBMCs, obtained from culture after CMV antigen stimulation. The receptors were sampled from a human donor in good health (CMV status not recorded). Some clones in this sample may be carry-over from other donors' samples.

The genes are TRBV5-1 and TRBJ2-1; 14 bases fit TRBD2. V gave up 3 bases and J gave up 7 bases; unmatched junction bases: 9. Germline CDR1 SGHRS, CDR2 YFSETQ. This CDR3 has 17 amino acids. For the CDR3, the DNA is TGCGCCAGCAGCTGGGGGACTAGCGGGAGAGGGGGAAATGAGCAGTTCTTC. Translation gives CASSWGTSGRGGNEQFF. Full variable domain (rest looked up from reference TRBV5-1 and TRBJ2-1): KAGVTQTPRYLIKTRGQQVTLSCSPISGHRSVSWYQQTPGQGLQFLFEYFSETQRNKGNFPGRFSGRQFSNSRSEMNVSTLELGDSALYLCASSWGTSGRGGNEQFFGPGTRLTVL.

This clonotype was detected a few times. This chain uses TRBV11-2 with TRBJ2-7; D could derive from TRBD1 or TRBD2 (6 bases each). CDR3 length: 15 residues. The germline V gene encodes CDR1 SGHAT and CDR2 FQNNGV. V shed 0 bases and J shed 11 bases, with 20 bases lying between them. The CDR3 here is CASSLESGATSSKYF. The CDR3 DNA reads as TGTGCCAGCAGCTTAGAATCGGGGGCGACCAGCTCAAAGTACTTC.

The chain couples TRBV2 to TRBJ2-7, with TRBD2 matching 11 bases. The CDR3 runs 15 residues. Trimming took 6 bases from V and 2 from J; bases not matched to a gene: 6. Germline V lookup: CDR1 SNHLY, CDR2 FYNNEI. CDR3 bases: TGTGCCAGCAGAAGGGGGACTAGCGGCACCTACGAGCAGTACTTC. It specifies CASRRGTSGTYEQYF.

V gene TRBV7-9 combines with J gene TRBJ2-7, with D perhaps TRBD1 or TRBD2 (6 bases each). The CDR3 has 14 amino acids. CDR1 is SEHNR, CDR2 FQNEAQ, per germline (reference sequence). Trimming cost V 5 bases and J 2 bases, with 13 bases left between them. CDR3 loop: CASSPTGGTYEQYF. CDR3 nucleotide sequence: TGTGCCAGCAGCCCGACAGGAGGGACCTACGAGCAGTACTTC.

CDR3 region: CASSIRGSDYNEQFF. DNA of the CDR3: TGTGCCAGTAGTATTAGGGGGAGCGACTACAATGAGCAGTTCTTC. The chain joins TRBV19 to TRBJ2-1, with D maybe TRBD1 (6 bases). CDR1 LNHDA and CDR2 SQIVND come from the germline V gene (reference sequence). CDR3 length: 15 amino acids. V lost 3 bases and J 3 bases, leaving 12 bases between the germline ends.

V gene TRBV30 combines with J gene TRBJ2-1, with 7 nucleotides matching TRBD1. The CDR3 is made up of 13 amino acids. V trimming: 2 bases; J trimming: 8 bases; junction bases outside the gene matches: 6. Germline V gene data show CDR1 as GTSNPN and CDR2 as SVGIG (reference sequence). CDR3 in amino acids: CAWSPDRFHEQFF. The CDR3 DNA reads TGTGCCTGGAGTCCGGACAGGTTCCATGAGCAGTTCTTC.

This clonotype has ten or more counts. CDR3 loop: CASSPGRGVYNEQFF. In nucleotides, the CDR3 is TGTGCCAGCAGCCCGGGACGGGGAGTTTACAATGAGCAGTTCTTC. The rearrangement joins TRBV7-9 to TRBJ2-1; D might be TRBD1 or TRBD2, each matching 5 bases. Trimming took 5 bases from V and 4 from J, leaving 15 bases between them. Germline CDR1 reads SEHNR; CDR2 reads FQNEAQ (reference sequence). The CDR3 totals 15 residues.

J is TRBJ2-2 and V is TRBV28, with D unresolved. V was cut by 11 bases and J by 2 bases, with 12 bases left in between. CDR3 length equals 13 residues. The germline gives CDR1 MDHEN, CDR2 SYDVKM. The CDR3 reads CALRRANTGELFF. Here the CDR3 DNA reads TGTGCCCTACGCCGGGCCAACACCGGGGAGCTGTTTTTT.

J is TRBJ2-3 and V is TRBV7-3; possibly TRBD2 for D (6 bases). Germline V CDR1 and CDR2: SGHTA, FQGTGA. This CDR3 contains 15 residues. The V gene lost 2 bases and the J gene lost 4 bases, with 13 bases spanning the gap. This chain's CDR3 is CASSLGPGEADTQYF. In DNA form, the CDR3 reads TGTGCCAGCAGCTTAGGTCCGGGAGAGGCAGATACGCAGTATTTT.

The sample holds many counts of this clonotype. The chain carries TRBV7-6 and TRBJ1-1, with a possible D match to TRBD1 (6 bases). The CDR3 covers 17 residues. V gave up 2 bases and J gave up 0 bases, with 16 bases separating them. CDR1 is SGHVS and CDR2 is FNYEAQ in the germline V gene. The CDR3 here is CASSLQGRGRMNTEAFF. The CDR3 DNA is TGTGCCAGCAGCTTACAGGGCAGGGGAAGAATGAACACTGAAGCTTTCTTT.

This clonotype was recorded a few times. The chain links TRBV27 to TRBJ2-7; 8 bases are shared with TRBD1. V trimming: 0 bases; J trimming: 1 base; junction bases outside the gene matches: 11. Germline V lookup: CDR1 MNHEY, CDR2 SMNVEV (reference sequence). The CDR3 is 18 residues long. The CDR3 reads CASSLSMGQGARSYEQYF. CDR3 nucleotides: TGTGCCAGCAGTTTATCGATGGGGCAGGGGGCAAGGTCCTACGAGCAGTACTTC.

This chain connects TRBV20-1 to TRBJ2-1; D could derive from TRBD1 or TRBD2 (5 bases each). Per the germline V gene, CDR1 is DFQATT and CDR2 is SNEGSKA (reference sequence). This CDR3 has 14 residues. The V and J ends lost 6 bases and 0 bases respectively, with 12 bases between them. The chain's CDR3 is CSADRDPSYNEQFF. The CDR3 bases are TGCAGTGCGGACCGGGACCCCTCCTACAATGAGCAGTTCTTC.

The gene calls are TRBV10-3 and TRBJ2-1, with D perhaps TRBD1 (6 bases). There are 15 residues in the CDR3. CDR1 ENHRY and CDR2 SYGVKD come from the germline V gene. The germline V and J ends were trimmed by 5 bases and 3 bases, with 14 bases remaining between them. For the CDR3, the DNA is TGTGCCATCAGTAAGCCAGGGGCCAACTACAATGAGCAGTTCTTC. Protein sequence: CAISKPGANYNEQFF.

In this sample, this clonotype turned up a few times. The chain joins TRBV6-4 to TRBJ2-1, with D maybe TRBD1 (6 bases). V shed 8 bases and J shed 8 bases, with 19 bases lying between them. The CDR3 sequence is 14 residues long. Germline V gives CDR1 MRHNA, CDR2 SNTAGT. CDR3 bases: TGTGCCAGCGCTCAGGGGAAGGGGGAGTATGAGCAGTTCTTC. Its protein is CASAQGKGEYEQFF.

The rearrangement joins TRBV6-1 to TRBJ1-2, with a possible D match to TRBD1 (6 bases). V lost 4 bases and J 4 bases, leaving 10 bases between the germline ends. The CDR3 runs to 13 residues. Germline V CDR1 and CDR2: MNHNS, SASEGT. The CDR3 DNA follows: TGTGCCAGCAGTGTAACAGGGTTCTATGGCTACACCTTC. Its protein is CASSVTGFYGYTF.

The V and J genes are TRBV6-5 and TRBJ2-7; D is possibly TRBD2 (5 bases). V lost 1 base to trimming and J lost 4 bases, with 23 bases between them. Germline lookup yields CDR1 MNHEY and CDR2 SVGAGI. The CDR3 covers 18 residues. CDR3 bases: TGTGCCAGCAGTTACTACAGTCTAACCGGGATGGCCCCTTACGAGCAGTACTTC. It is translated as CASSYYSLTGMAPYEQYF.

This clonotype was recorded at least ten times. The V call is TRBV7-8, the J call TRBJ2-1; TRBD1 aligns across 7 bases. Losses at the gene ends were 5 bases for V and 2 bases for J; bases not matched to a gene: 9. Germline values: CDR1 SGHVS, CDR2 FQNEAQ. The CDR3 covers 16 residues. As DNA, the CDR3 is TGTGCCAGCAGCCCGCGGCAGGGGGATCCCTACAATGAGCAGTTCTTC. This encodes CASSPRQGDPYNEQFF.

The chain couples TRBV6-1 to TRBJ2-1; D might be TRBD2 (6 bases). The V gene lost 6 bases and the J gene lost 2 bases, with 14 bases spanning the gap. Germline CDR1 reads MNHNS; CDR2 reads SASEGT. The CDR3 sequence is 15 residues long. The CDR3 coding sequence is TGTGCCAGCAGCCAAGCGGGTCCTGCCTACAATGAGCAGTTCTTC. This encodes CASSQAGPAYNEQFF.

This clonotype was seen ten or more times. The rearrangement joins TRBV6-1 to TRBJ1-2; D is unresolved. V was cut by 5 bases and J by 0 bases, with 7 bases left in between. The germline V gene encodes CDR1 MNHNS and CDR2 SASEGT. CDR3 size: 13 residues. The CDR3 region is CASSPWANYGYTF. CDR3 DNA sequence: TGTGCCAGCAGTCCATGGGCTAACTATGGCTACACCTTC.